The 31 T cell receptor beta chains reported below all come from one sample, sequenced in a study of technical replicates of blood from several donors. Profiled with immunoSEQ multiplex PCR; TCRdb holds only in-frame clones, not every one. The sample has 70,000 to 80,000 clones; approximately 92% are singletons. Sequenced input: T cells isolated from PBMCs. These receptors were collected from a human donor in good health.

The genes are TRBV29-1 and TRBJ2-7, with 9 bases lining up with TRBD1. Germline V lookup: CDR1 SQVTM, CDR2 ANQGSEA. This CDR3 spans 13 amino acids. V gave up 7 bases and J gave up 1 base; unmatched junction bases: 5. This chain's CDR3 is CSAAGTGSYEQYF. The CDR3 DNA reads as TGCAGCGCTGCCGGGACAGGGTCCTACGAGCAGTACTTC.

This clone was found once. The rearrangement uses TRBV30 and TRBJ1-2; TRBD1 might be the D (5 bases). V gave up 2 bases and J gave up 4 bases, with 8 bases separating them. CDR1 and CDR2 (germline): GTSNPN, SVGIG (reference sequence). The CDR3 runs to 12 residues. DNA of the CDR3: TGTGCCTGGAGTTGGGGGGGCTATGGCTACACCTTC. Its protein product is CAWSWGGYGYTF.

The rearrangement joins TRBV5-4 to TRBJ1-2; D may be TRBD1 (6 bases). The CDR3 loop spans 14 amino acids. CDR1 SGHNT and CDR2 YYREEE come from the germline V gene (reference sequence). Trimming took off 0 bases at V and 0 bases at J, with 6 bases between the two ends. Here the CDR3 DNA reads TGTGCCAGCAGCTTGGGGGGGCCTAACTATGGCTACACCTTC. Protein sequence: CASSLGGPNYGYTF.

The V call is TRBV7-9, the J call TRBJ2-7, with D tentatively TRBD1 (5 bases). The germline gives CDR1 SEHNR, CDR2 FQNEAQ (reference sequence). V lost 5 bases and J lost 5, with 7 bases in between. The CDR3 is 11 amino acids. CDR3 nucleotide sequence: TGTGCCAGCAGCCCCAGGGACGAGCAGTACTTC. This sequence encodes CASSPRDEQYF.

This chain joins TRBV29-1 and TRBJ2-7; 8 bases match TRBD2. This CDR3 spans 12 amino acids. Germline V gene lookup returns CDR1 SQVTM and CDR2 ANQGSEA. J lost 7 bases, V lost 5 bases, and 7 bases had no gene match. The CDR3: CSVSGSAREQYF. CDR3 bases: TGCAGCGTTAGCGGGAGCGCTAGGGAGCAGTACTTC.

The genes are TRBV19 and TRBJ1-5; D is perhaps TRBD1 (5 bases). Germline V gene lookup returns CDR1 LNHDA and CDR2 SQIVND (reference sequence). The CDR3 consists of 15 residues. Trimming left V 5 bases short and J 5 bases short, with 16 bases between. CDR3 nucleotide sequence: TGTGCCAGTAGTCTGGGGCAGGGTACCTATCAGCCCCAGCATTTT. Amino acid sequence: CASSLGQGTYQPQHF.

The chain has TRBV19 and TRBJ2-5, with 7 bases that match TRBD1. Germline V CDR1 and CDR2: LNHDA, SQIVND (reference sequence). The J segment lost 1 base and the V segment lost 2 bases, leaving 4 bases of the junction unmatched. The CDR3 spans 15 residues. The CDR3 sequence is CASSIHRDSQETQYF. The CDR3 DNA sequence: TGTGCCAGTAGTATACACCGGGACAGCCAAGAGACCCAGTACTTC.

The rearrangement joins TRBV5-1 to TRBJ2-7, with 7 bases matching TRBD1. The CDR3 totals 13 residues. J gave up 2 bases and V 4 bases, and 3 bases lay outside the gene matches. Germline-derived CDR1 and CDR2 are SGHRS and YFSETQ. The CDR3 bases are TGCGCCAGCAGCATGGGACAGCCCTACGAGCAGTACTTC. This sequence encodes CASSMGQPYEQYF.

The V gene is TRBV28, the J gene TRBJ2-3; 12 nucleotides align to TRBD1. The CDR3 runs 17 residues. Germline CDR1 reads MDHEN; CDR2 reads SYDVKM. V lost 2 bases to trimming and J lost 5 bases; unmatched junction nucleotides: 8. DNA for the CDR3: TGTGCCAGCAGTTTACCTCGGGACAGGGGGCGAGGAGATACGCAGTATTTT. Its protein is CASSLPRDRGRGDTQYF.

V usage is TRBV14 and J usage is TRBJ1-2, with 7 nucleotides matching TRBD1. There are 13 residues in the CDR3. The V gene's germline CDR1 is SGHDN and CDR2 FVKESK. V shed 5 bases and J 3 bases; nucleotides not matched to a gene: 3. Here the CDR3 DNA reads TGTGCCAGCAGCGGGACAGCCCACTATGGCTACACCTTC. It translates to CASSGTAHYGYTF.

The rearrangement joins TRBV30 to TRBJ1-2, with a possible D match to TRBD1 (6 bases). The CDR3 extends over 11 amino acids. V was cut by 4 bases and J by 7 bases, with 10 bases left in between. In germline, CDR1 is GTSNPN, CDR2 SVGIG (reference sequence). The CDR3 spells CAWIRTAGYTF. The DNA for the CDR3 is TGTGCCTGGATTAGGACAGCTGGCTACACCTTC.

The chain has TRBV5-4 and TRBJ2-3; 11 bases are shared with TRBD2. V trimming: 2 bases; J trimming: 5 bases; junction bases outside the gene matches: 4. The CDR3 sequence is 15 residues long. Germline V CDR1 and CDR2: SGHNT, YYREEE (reference sequence). In DNA form, the CDR3 reads TGTGCCAGCAGCTTTCTAGCGGGGGGCGGAGATACGCAGTATTTT. Translated, it gives CASSFLAGGGDTQYF.

The chain uses TRBV30 and TRBJ1-2, with D uncertain. Per germline, CDR1 GTSNPN and CDR2 SVGIG (reference sequence). This CDR3 is built from 12 residues. With 4 bases removed from V and 2 bases from J, the gap between germline ends came to 8 bases. The CDR3 loop reads CAWNYLNYGYTF. The DNA for the CDR3 is TGTGCCTGGAACTACTTAAACTATGGCTACACCTTC. Complete variable domain (other parts from reference TRBV30 and TRBJ1-2): SQTIHQWPATLVQPVGSPLSLECTVEGTSNPNLYWYRQAAGRGLQLLFYSVGIGQISSEVPQNLSASRPQDRQFILSSKKLLLSDSGFYLCAWNYLNYGYTFGSGTRLTVV.

This chain's CDR3 is CASSQTPGPPGDEQYF. CDR3 coding DNA: TGTGCCAGCAGTCAGACACCTGGACCCCCGGGAGACGAGCAGTACTTC. The chain uses TRBV27 and TRBJ2-7; TRBD2 is a possible D gene (6 bases). The CDR3 is made up of 16 amino acids. Per the germline V gene, CDR1 is MNHEY and CDR2 is SMNVEV (reference sequence). V was cut by 5 bases and J by 5 bases, with 22 bases left in between.

This rearrangement joins TRBV5-6 to TRBJ2-3; a weak D match, TRBD2 (6 bases). Trimming shortened V by 4 bases and J by 2 bases, and 17 bases separated the two germline ends. This CDR3 region has 16 residues. The germline V gene encodes CDR1 SGHDT and CDR2 YYEEEE. CDR3 sequence reads: CASSLISGLLTDTQYF. The CDR3 coding sequence is TGTGCCAGCAGCCTAATTAGCGGCCTACTCACAGATACGCAGTATTTT.

The chain recombines TRBV28 with TRBJ2-5, with 14 nucleotides matching TRBD2. The CDR3 extends over 18 amino acids. Germline assignment: CDR1 MDHEN and CDR2 SYDVKM. V trimming: 7 bases; J trimming: 5 bases; junction bases outside the gene matches: 15. The CDR3 DNA reads TGTGCCAGCATCCCCAGAACCGGGACTAGCGGGAGAATGGAGACCCAGTACTTC. Residues: CASIPRTGTSGRMETQYF.

The rearrangement links TRBV30 to TRBJ1-4, with 9 bases that match TRBD1. The length of the CDR3 is 14 residues. The germline V gene encodes CDR1 GTSNPN and CDR2 SVGIG (reference sequence). J lost 1 base, V lost 7 bases, and 4 bases had no gene match. The CDR3 spells CASDRGETNEKLFF. CDR3 nucleotides: TGTGCCTCTGACAGGGGGGAAACTAATGAAAAACTGTTTTTT. The full variable domain, completed using reference TRBV30 and TRBJ1-4, is SQTIHQWPATLVQPVGSPLSLECTVEGTSNPNLYWYRQAAGRGLQLLFYSVGIGQISSEVPQNLSASRPQDRQFILSSKKLLLSDSGFYLCASDRGETNEKLFFGSGTQLSVL.

The gene calls are TRBV28 and TRBJ2-2, with TRBD1 identical over 7 bases. The CDR3 consists of 13 residues. J was trimmed by 7 bases and V by 7 bases; bases with no gene match: 6. Germline V gives CDR1 MDHEN, CDR2 SYDVKM. DNA of the CDR3: TGTGCCAGCACGCGACAGGGTATCGGGGAGCTGTTTTTT. It encodes CASTRQGIGELFF. Together with reference TRBV28 and TRBJ2-2, the CDR3 gives the full variable domain: DVKVTQSSRYLVKRTGEKVFLECVQDMDHENMFWYRQDPGLGLRLIYFSYDVKMKEKGDIPEGYSVSREKKERFSLILESASTNQTSMYLCASTRQGIGELFFGEGSRLTVL.

A note on this clone: Other DNA sequences of this sample code for an identical CDR3. V is TRBV5-1 and J is TRBJ2-1; unclear D gene. The germline V gene has CDR1 SGHRS and CDR2 YFSETQ. With 2 bases removed from V and 3 bases from J, the gap between germline ends came to 3 bases. The CDR3 has 12 amino acids. The CDR3 DNA sequence: TGCGCCAGCAGCTTTCGCTACAATGAGCAGTTCTTC. Translating it yields CASSFRYNEQFF.

The chain has TRBV5-1 and TRBJ1-2, with D perhaps TRBD1 (6 bases). The CDR3 runs to 17 residues. Trimming removed 3 bases from V and 2 bases from J, with 20 bases in between. Germline lookup yields CDR1 SGHRS and CDR2 YFSETQ. The CDR3 loop reads CASSWGLRKDANYGYTF. As DNA, the CDR3 is TGCGCCAGCAGCTGGGGGCTTCGGAAGGACGCCAACTATGGCTACACCTTC.

This chain uses TRBV11-2 with TRBJ2-2; possible D gene TRBD2, 5 bases. Looked up from germline, CDR1 is SGHAT and CDR2 is FQNNGV. V shed 5 bases and J shed 7 bases, with 11 bases lying between them. The CDR3 has 13 amino acids. DNA of the CDR3: TGTGCCAGCAGCCGTCGAGAGGGCGGGGAGCTGTTTTTT. It yields the protein CASSRREGGELFF.

This clone was seen just once. This chain links TRBV7-2 with TRBJ1-2; a weak D match, TRBD1 (5 bases). Germline CDR1 and CDR2: SGHTA and FQGNSA. Trimming cost V 5 bases and J 4 bases, with 11 bases left between them. The CDR3 covers 13 residues. CDR3 in amino acids: CASSQDTSYGYTF. CDR3 nucleotides: TGTGCCAGCAGCCAGGACACCTCCTATGGCTACACCTTC.

The V and J genes are TRBV19 and TRBJ2-7; a possible D gene is TRBD2 (5 bases). The CDR3 is made up of 13 amino acids. In germline, CDR1 is LNHDA, CDR2 SQIVND (reference sequence). Deletions cut 6 bases from V and 0 bases from J, with 9 bases between. The CDR3, as DNA: TGTGCCAGTAGAGCGGCGAGCTCCTACGAGCAGTACTTC. Translated, it gives CASRAASSYEQYF.

The chain carries TRBV6-5 and TRBJ2-1; D is unresolved. The CDR3 spans 15 residues. Between the trimmed V and J ends, which lost 2 bases and 2 bases, there was a span of 10 bases. The germline gives CDR1 MNHEY, CDR2 SVGAGI. CDR3 bases: TGTGCCAGCAGTTACGACACCTCACCCTACAATGAGCAGTTCTTC. Translation gives CASSYDTSPYNEQFF.

In this sample, this clone turned up once. This rearrangement joins TRBV2 to TRBJ1-2; 8 bases agree with TRBD1. Germline CDR1 SNHLY, CDR2 FYNNEI. Trimming removed 2 bases from V and 2 bases from J; junction bases left unmatched: 4. The CDR3 covers 15 residues. CDR3 in DNA: TGTGCCAGCAGTGAACGGGACAGGTCCAACTATGGCTACACCTTC. Amino acid sequence: CASSERDRSNYGYTF.

V and J are TRBV13 and TRBJ2-7; D uncertain. Trimming pared 6 bases from V and 6 bases from J, leaving 9 bases between. This CDR3 has 11 amino acids. Per germline, CDR1 PRHDT and CDR2 FYEKMQ (reference sequence). CDR3 protein: CASSYTGEQYF. DNA of the CDR3: TGTGCCAGCAGTTATACCGGCGAGCAGTACTTC.

The V gene is TRBV11-2, the J gene TRBJ2-5; D is perhaps TRBD1 (6 bases). This CDR3 has 15 amino acids. Germline V gene sequence: CDR1 SGHAT, CDR2 FQNNGV. V was cut by 6 bases and J by 4 bases, with 18 bases left in between. In DNA, the CDR3 is TGTGCCAGCAGTTCCCGAGGGGTACAGGGAGAGACCCAGTACTTC. Its translation is CASSSRGVQGETQYF.

The rearrangement joins TRBV5-1 to TRBJ2-1, with D possibly matching TRBD1 (5 bases). This CDR3 comprises 15 residues. The germline V gene has CDR1 SGHRS and CDR2 YFSETQ. Trimming left V 0 bases short and J 6 bases short, with 13 bases between. The CDR3 bases are TGCGCCAGCAGCTTGGGCAGGGTTAGTGGCAATGAGCAGTTCTTC. This gives the protein CASSLGRVSGNEQFF.

This clone was detected only once. The chain combines TRBV7-2 with TRBJ2-7; 8 bases are shared with TRBD2. The V gene end was trimmed by 0 bases and the J gene end by 1 base; junction bases not matched to a gene: 2. The CDR3 has 15 amino acids. Looked up from germline, CDR1 is SGHTA and CDR2 is FQGNSA. The CDR3 sequence is CASSLAQRGSYEQYF. The CDR3 coding sequence is TGTGCCAGCAGCTTAGCCCAGCGGGGGTCCTACGAGCAGTACTTC.

V gene TRBV29-1 combines with J gene TRBJ2-1, with 7 bases identical to TRBD2. CDR3 length: 15 amino acids. With V trimmed by 4 bases and J by 10 bases, 16 bases remained unmatched. From germline, CDR1 is SQVTM and CDR2 ANQGSEA. Here the CDR3 DNA reads TGCAGCGTTGCGACGGGGAGGGGCCATCATGGGGAGCAGTTCTTC. Residues: CSVATGRGHHGEQFF.

The gene calls are TRBV5-4 and TRBJ1-1, with 9 bases lining up with TRBD1. The CDR3 covers 13 residues. Germline CDR1 SGHNT, CDR2 YYREEE (reference sequence). After removal of 3 bases from V and 11 bases from J, the junction contained 8 bases not matched to a gene. The CDR3, as DNA: TGTGCCAGCAGCTCAACCCGGACAGGGGATGCTTTCTTT. The encoded protein is CASSSTRTGDAFF.